One sample yielded the 15 T cell receptor beta chains listed below, sequenced in a study of T cells in Graves' hyperthyroidism and ophthalmopathy. Amplification of TCR beta CDR3 regions was performed using RNA transcripts as template. Primed by the HTBI set, a first-round RT-PCR was run on the TCR CDR3. TCRdb re-derived calls from the multiplex PCR reads in MiXCR, one entry per CDR3 protein. The sample records hundreds of thousands of distinct CDR3 sequences, 40% to 55% being singletons. The source material was peripheral blood or thyroid tissue (not recorded which). The receptors stem from an adult man with Graves' disease, either hyperthyroidism or ophthalmopathy (not recorded which).

The CDR3 coding sequence is TGCGCCAGCAGCTTGGGCCTCCCTGCGGGCGAGACCCAGTACTTC. Its protein product is CASSLGLPAGETQYF. The chain couples TRBV5-1 to TRBJ2-5, with a possible D match to TRBD2 (5 bases). CDR1 is SGHRS, CDR2 YFSETQ, per germline. The CDR3 has 15 amino acids. Trimming removed 0 bases from V and 5 bases from J, with 14 bases in between.

In regard to this clonotype: One end of the junction does not line up with germline, which may come from a read error. CDR3 nucleotide sequence: TGTGCCACCAGTTACTCGGGGGGGACCTACGAGCAGTACTTC. This gives the protein CATSYSGGTYEQYF. The gene calls are TRBV2 and TRBJ2-7, with 8 bases identical to TRBD2. Germline CDR1 reads SNHLY; CDR2 reads FYNNEI. The CDR3 contains 14 residues.

This clonotype was detected once. The chain employs TRBV9 and TRBJ1-1; a weak D match, TRBD1 (6 bases). The V and J ends lost 10 bases and 4 bases respectively, with 26 bases between them. The CDR3 length is 16 residues. CDR1 is SGDLS and CDR2 is YYNGEE in the germline V gene. Here the CDR3 DNA reads TGTGCCTGGAGTGTACAGCAGGGGCTCGTTGGCACTGAAGCTTTCTTT. It specifies CAWSVQQGLVGTEAFF.

The chain uses TRBV19 and TRBJ2-7; 8 nucleotides line up with TRBD2. The germline V gene has CDR1 LNHDA and CDR2 SQIVND (reference sequence). The J segment lost 2 bases and the V segment lost 10 bases, leaving 10 bases of the junction unmatched. The CDR3 covers 14 residues. The CDR3 DNA reads TGTGCCACATCGGGTACTAGCGGAGCCTACGAGCAGTACTTC. It encodes CATSGTSGAYEQYF.

The V gene is TRBV6-9, the J gene TRBJ1-5; unclear D gene. The germline gives CDR1 MNHGY, CDR2 SVAAGI. V was pared by 5 bases and J by 2 bases, with 13 bases between. The CDR3 extends over 15 amino acids. CDR3 nucleotides: TGTGCCAGCAGTATAGTGGGGATCGGCAATCAGCCCCAGCATTTT. It encodes CASSIVGIGNQPQHF.

The chain recombines TRBV29-1 with TRBJ2-5; 11 bases fit TRBD2. Germline CDR1 is SQVTM and CDR2 is ANQGSEA. J lost 4 bases, V lost 4 bases, and 2 bases had no gene match. CDR3 length: 13 residues. DNA for the CDR3: TGCAGCGTTGTAGCGGGAGGGATAGAGACCCAGTACTTC. Translation gives CSVVAGGIETQYF.

The chain recombines TRBV7-9 with TRBJ1-3; 7 nucleotides agree with TRBD1. The CDR3 spans 17 residues. V lost 7 bases and J lost 3; bases outside the gene matches: 15. Germline lookup yields CDR1 SEHNR and CDR2 FQNEAQ (reference sequence). CDR3 protein: CASNLGRGGTDGNTIYF. CDR3 DNA: TGTGCCAGCAATCTAGGCAGGGGGGGCACAGATGGAAACACCATATATTTT.

Only a few counts were recorded for this clonotype. The CDR3 DNA sequence: TGTGCCAGCAGCACGACTAGCGGGAGAGAGACCCAGTACTTC. It encodes CASSTTSGRETQYF. This chain joins TRBV3-1 and TRBJ2-5; TRBD2 matches 12 bases. This CDR3 comprises 14 residues. Germline CDR1 is LGHDT and CDR2 is YNNKEL (reference sequence). V dropped 5 bases and J dropped 4; count of bases not matched to a gene: 2.

This clonotype was observed many times. The chain couples TRBV5-4 to TRBJ2-6; no clear D. Trimming cost V 2 bases and J 1 base, with 4 bases left between them. CDR3 size: 14 residues. Germline V gene sequence: CDR1 SGHNT, CDR2 YYREEE (reference sequence). CDR3 bases: TGTGCCAGCAGCTTCCAGTCTGGGGCCAACGTCCTGACTTTC. This gives the protein CASSFQSGANVLTF. Together with reference TRBV5-4 and TRBJ2-6, the CDR3 gives the full variable domain: ETGVTQSPTHLIKTRGQQVTLRCSSQSGHNTVSWYQQALGQGPQFIFQYYREEENGRGNFPPRFSGLQFPNYSSELNVNALELDDSALYLCASSFQSGANVLTFGAGSRLTVL.

The chain joins TRBV20-1 to TRBJ2-7; TRBD1 is a possible D gene (5 bases). Germline values: CDR1 DFQATT, CDR2 SNEGSKA (reference sequence). V lost 0 bases, J lost 8 bases, and 14 bases lay in between. There are 13 residues in the CDR3. CDR3 region: CSARDQGAVQQYF. In DNA, the CDR3 is TGCAGTGCTAGAGATCAAGGGGCTGTCCAGCAGTACTTC.

The sample holds a few counts of this clonotype. This chain connects TRBV20-1 to TRBJ1-6, with 10 bases identical to TRBD1. V lost 1 base to trimming and J lost 5 bases; unmatched junction nucleotides: 5. The germline CDR1 and CDR2 sequences are DFQATT and SNEGSKA (reference sequence). This CDR3 has 16 residues. CDR3 residues: CSARALGTGDNSPLHF. The DNA for the CDR3 is TGCAGTGCTAGAGCACTCGGGACAGGGGATAATTCACCCCTCCACTTT.

Only a few counts were recorded for this clonotype. The chain uses TRBV9 and TRBJ1-5; a possible D gene is TRBD1 (6 bases). Trimming removed 9 bases at V and 1 base at J, with 8 bases between. The CDR3 consists of 12 residues. Germline loops: CDR1 SGDLS, CDR2 YYNGEE. The CDR3 sequence: CAITGSNQPQHF. The DNA for the CDR3 is TGTGCCATAACAGGGAGCAATCAGCCCCAGCATTTT. Together with reference TRBV9 and TRBJ1-5, the CDR3 gives the full variable domain: DSGVTQTPKHLITATGQRVTLRCSPRSGDLSVYWYQQSLDQGLQFLIQYYNGEERAKGNILERFSAQQFPDLHSELNLSSLELGDSALYFCAITGSNQPQHFGDGTRLSIL.

As regards this clonotype: At one end the junction does not follow the germline gene, possibly because of a read error. The chain has TRBV5-1 and TRBJ2-7; 11 nucleotides agree with TRBD2. The CDR3 sequence is 13 residues long. Per germline, CDR1 SGHRS and CDR2 YFSETQ. The CDR3 protein is CASSASGRYEQYF. The DNA of the CDR3 is TGTGCCAGCAGCGCTAGCGGGAGGTACGAGCAGTACTTC. The variable domain in full, completed from reference TRBV5-1 and TRBJ2-7, reads KAGVTQTPRYLIKTRGQQVTLSCSPISGHRSVSWYQQTPGQGLQFLFEYFSETQRNKGNFPGRFSGRQFSNSRSEMNVSTLELGDSALYLCASSASGRYEQYFGPGTRLTVT.

For this clonotype: One junction end does not reproduce the germline sequence, and a read error may be involved. This rearrangement joins TRBV12-3 or TRBV12-4 to TRBJ1-1; D gene ambiguous. CDR3 length equals 12 residues. The chain's CDR3 is CASSFANTEALF. CDR3 in DNA: TGTGCCAGCAGTTTCGCCAACACTGAAGCTCTCTTT.

The gene calls are TRBV29-1 and TRBJ1-2; possible D gene TRBD1, 6 bases. The ends were cut back, 4 bases at V and 0 bases at J, with 12 bases in the middle. Germline assignment: CDR1 SQVTM and CDR2 ANQGSEA. The CDR3 runs 14 residues. CDR3 nucleotides: TGCAGCGTTGCTAAACGGGACACTAACTATGGCTACACCTTC. Residues: CSVAKRDTNYGYTF.